The next 5 T cell receptor beta chains were all read from a single sample in a study of cytomegalovirus exposure and HLA in healthy donors. Sequencing used immunoSEQ multiplex PCR; TCRdb keeps in-frame clones, though not all of them. The table includes some 86,000 clones, approximately 93% detected once. Sequencing used PBMCs. These TCRs come from a woman in her 30s in good health and CMV-seronegative.

This sequence joins TRBV7-9 and TRBJ1-2; D not certain. V dropped 1 base and J dropped 3 bases, with 9 bases sitting between them. This CDR3 contains 14 residues. Germline V gives CDR1 SEHNR, CDR2 FQNEAQ (reference sequence). The CDR3 sequence is CASSLGIRDYGYTF. The CDR3, as DNA: TGTGCCAGCAGCTTAGGGATCCGGGACTATGGCTACACCTTC.

This clone occurred once. The chain combines TRBV30 with TRBJ1-5; 10 bases align to TRBD1. Trimming cost V 1 base and J 0 bases; bases outside gene matches: 6. The CDR3 totals 17 residues. CDR1 is GTSNPN, CDR2 SVGIG, per germline (reference sequence). CDR3 amino acids: CAWSGTGGPYSNQPQHF. The DNA of the CDR3 is TGTGCCTGGAGTGGGACAGGGGGACCCTATAGCAATCAGCCCCAGCATTTT.

The rearrangement joins TRBV5-4 to TRBJ2-2, with a tentative D call TRBD1 (6 bases). CDR1 is SGHNT and CDR2 is YYREEE in the germline V gene (reference sequence). Trimming removed 4 bases at V and 6 bases at J, with 10 bases between. There are 13 residues in the CDR3. The CDR3 is CASSRDNPGELFF. The CDR3 DNA sequence: TGTGCCAGCAGCAGGGACAATCCCGGGGAGCTGTTTTTT.

This chain links TRBV7-8 with TRBJ2-7; the match to TRBD1 covers 8 bases. V was clipped by 4 bases and J by 8 bases; unmatched bases: 7. This CDR3 region has 13 residues. The germline V gene has CDR1 SGHVS and CDR2 FQNEAQ. The DNA of the CDR3 is TGTGCCAGCAGCTCCTCGGACAGGGTGAAGCAGTACTTC. Translated, it gives CASSSSDRVKQYF.

V is TRBV19 and J is TRBJ2-2; 11 bases are a match to TRBD2. The junction had 3 bases not matched to a gene; V was cut back by 7 bases and J by 5 bases. Germline CDR1 and CDR2: LNHDA and SQIVND (reference sequence). This CDR3 has 14 residues. This CDR3 is CASIAGGLTGELFF. In nucleotides, the CDR3 is TGTGCCAGTATAGCGGGAGGGCTGACCGGGGAGCTGTTTTTT. The whole variable domain, filled in from reference TRBV19 and TRBJ2-2, reads DGGITQSPKYLFRKEGQNVTLSCEQNLNHDAMYWYRQDPGQGLRLIYYSQIVNDFQKGDIAEGYSVSREKKESFPLTVTSAQKNPTAFYLCASIAGGLTGELFFGEGSRLTVL.